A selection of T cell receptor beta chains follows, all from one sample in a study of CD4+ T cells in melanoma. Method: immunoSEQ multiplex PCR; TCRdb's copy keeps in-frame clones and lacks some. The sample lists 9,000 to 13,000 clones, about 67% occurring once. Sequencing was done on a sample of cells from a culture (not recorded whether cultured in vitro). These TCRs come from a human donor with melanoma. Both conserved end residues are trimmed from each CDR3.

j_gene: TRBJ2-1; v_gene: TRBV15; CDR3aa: ATSRDLGGLEQF
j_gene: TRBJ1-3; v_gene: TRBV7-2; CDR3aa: ASSPRAQGHPGSGNTIY
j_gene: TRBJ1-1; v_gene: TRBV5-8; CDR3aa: ASSGRDSYFRVDTEAF
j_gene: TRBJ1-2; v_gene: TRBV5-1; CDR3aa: ASSSGRDYGYT
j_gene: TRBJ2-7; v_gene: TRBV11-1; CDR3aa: ASSSTGIEQY
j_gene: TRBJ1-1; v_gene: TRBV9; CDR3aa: ASSVAAGSNTEAF
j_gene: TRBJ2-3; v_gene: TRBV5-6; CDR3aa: ASSLVGATDTQY
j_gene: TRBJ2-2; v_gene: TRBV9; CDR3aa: ASTGVAGGAGELF
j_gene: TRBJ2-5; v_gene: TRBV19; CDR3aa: ASSDSGGAVGETQY
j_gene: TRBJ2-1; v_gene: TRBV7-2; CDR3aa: ASSLRGEQF
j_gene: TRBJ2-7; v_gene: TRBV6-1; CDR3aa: ASSAQGIFSYEQY
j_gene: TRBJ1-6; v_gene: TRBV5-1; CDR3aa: ASSLGTGTGNSPLH
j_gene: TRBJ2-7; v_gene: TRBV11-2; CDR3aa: ASSSGRQYEQY
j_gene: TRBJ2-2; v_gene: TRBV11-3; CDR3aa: ASSLAAGELF
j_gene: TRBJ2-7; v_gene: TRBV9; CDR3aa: ASSPQATPTYEQY
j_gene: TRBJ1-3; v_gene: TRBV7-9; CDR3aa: ASSRPGQAQTERNTIY
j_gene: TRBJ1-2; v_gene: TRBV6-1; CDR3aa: ASSAAGSNYGYT
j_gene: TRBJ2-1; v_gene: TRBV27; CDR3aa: ASSLFGVDSGIGGEQF
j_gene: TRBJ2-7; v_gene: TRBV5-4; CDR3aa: ASSDYPSFEQY
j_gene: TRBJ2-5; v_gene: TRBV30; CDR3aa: AWSVVTGRGETQY
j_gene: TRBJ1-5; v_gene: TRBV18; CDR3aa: ASSATGGRLGSNQPQH
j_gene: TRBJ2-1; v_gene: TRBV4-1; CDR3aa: ASSQEAYLEQF
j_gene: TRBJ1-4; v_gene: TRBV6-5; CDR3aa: ASSQSTGFGEKLF
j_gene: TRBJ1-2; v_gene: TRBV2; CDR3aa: ASSAHRIGYT
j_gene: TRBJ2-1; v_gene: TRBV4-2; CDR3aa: ASSRPGGAYNEQF
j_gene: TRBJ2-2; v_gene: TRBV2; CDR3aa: ASSQRGSGGELF
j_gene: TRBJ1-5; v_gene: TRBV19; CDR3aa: ASRDSLGQPQH
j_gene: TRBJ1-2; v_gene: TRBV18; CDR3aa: ASSPGQGGAYGYT
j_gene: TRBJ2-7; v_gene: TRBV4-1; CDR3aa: ASSQVIAGEYEQY
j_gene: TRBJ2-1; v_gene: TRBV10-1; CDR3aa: ASSDERGLRNEQF
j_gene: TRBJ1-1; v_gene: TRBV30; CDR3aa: AWSRNRLLNTEAF
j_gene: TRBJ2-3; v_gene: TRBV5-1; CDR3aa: ASSLERTGTDTQY
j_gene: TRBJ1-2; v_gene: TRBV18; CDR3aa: ASSPVEDGYT
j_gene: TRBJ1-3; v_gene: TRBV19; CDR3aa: ASTPSGYSGNTIY
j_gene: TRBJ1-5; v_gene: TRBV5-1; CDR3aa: ASSMQPQH
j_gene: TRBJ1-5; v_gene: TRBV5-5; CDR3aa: ASSKGQSNQPQH
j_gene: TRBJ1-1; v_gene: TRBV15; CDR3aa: ATSGTLRDTGRAF
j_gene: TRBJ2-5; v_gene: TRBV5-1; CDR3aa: ASSRSPGSGETQY
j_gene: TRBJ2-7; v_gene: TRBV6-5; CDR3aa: AISANGMGEQY
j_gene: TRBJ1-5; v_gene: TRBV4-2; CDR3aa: ASSQVGQKGNQPQH